This paragraph covers one T cell receptor (beta chain) sequence. Under the authors' procedure: Nucleated cell counts were estimated from reference gene primer amplification. The method was immunoSEQ multiplex PCR; TCRdb's version includes in-frame clones alone and lacks a portion of them. V, J and clone size are taken as reported in that table, and D and trimming were inferred from the DNA itself. The sample includes approximately 260,000 clones, 87% of them seen just once. This sample is part of a study of blood T cell repertoires in COVID-19. The V end was cut by 6 bases, the J end by 4 bases, with 10 bases between. The CDR3 sequence is 13 residues long.

The sequence derives from a man aged 60 to 69 who had recovered from COVID-19. The sequenced material came from peripheral blood. The chain couples TRBV12-3 or TRBV12-4 to TRBJ1-3; D gene unclear. The CDR3 region is CASRATGGNTIYF. CDR3 in DNA: TGTGCCAGCAGGGCAACGGGAGGAAACACCATATATTTT.